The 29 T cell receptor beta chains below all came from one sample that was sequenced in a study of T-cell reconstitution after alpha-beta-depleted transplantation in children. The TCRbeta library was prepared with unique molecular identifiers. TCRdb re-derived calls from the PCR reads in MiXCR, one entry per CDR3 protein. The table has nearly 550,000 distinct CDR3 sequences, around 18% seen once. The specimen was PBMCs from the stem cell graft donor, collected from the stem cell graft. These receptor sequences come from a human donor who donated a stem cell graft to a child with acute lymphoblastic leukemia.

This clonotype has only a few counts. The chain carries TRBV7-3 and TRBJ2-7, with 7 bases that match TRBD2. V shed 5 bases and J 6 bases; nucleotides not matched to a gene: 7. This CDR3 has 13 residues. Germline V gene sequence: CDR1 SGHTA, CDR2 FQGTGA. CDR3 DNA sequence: TGTGCCAGCAGCCTCGATCGGACTAGCGAGCAGTACTTC. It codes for CASSLDRTSEQYF.

The CDR3 region has the DNA TGTGCCATCAGGGAAGCGACAGGGAGCGGCTACACCTTC. Protein: CAIREATGSGYTF. V gene TRBV10-3 combines with J gene TRBJ1-2; 7 bases align to TRBD1. Germline-derived CDR1 and CDR2 are ENHRY and SYGVKD. Unmatched junction bases numbered 9, after V lost 6 bases and J lost 8 bases. The CDR3 is 13 amino acids.

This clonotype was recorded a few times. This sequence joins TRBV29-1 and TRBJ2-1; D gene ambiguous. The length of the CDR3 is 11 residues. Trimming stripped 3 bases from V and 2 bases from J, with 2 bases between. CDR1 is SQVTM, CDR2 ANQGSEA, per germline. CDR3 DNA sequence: TGCAGCGTTGACACCTACAATGAGCAGTTCTTC. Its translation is CSVDTYNEQFF.

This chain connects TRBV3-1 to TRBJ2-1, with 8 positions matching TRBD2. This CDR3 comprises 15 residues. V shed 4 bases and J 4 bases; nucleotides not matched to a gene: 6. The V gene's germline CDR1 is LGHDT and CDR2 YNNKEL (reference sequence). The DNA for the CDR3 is TGTGCCAGCAGCCGGGGCGGGAGGCCTTACAATGAGCAGTTCTTC. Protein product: CASSRGGRPYNEQFF.

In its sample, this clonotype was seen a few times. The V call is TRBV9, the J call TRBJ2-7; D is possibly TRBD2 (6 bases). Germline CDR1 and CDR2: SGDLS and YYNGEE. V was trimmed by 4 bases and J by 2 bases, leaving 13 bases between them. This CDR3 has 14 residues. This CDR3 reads CASSFRDFAYEQYF. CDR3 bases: TGTGCCAGCAGCTTCCGGGACTTTGCCTACGAGCAGTACTTC.

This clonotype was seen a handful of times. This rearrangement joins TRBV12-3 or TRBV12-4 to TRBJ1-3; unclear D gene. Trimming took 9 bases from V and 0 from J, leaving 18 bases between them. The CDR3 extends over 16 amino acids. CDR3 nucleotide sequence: TGTGCCAGATTCAACGCTGTTTCCTACTCTGGAAACACCATATATTTT. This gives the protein CARFNAVSYSGNTIYF.

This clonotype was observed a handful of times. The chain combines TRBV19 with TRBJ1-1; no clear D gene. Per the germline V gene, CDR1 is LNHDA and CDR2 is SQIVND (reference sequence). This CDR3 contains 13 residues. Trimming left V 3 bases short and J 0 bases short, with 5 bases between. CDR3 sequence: CASSIVVNTEAFF. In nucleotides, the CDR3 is TGTGCCAGTAGTATTGTCGTGAACACTGAAGCTTTCTTT.

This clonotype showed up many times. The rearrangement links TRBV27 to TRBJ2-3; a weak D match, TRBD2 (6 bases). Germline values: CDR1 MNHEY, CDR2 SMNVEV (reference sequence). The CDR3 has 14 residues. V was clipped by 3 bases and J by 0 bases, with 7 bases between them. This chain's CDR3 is CASSFAGSTDTQYF. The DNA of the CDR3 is TGTGCCAGCAGTTTTGCGGGAAGCACAGATACGCAGTATTTT.

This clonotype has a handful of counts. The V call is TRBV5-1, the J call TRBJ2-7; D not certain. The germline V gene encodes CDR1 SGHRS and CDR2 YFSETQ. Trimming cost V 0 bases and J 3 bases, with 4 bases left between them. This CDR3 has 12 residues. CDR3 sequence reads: CASSLANYEQYF. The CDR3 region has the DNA TGCGCCAGCAGCTTGGCCAACTACGAGCAGTACTTC.

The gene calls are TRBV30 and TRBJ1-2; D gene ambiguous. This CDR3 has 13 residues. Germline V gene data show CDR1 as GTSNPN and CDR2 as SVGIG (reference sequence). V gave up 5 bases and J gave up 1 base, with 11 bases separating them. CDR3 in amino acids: CAWQRGLNYGYTF. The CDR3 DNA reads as TGTGCCTGGCAACGGGGTCTTAACTATGGCTACACCTTC.

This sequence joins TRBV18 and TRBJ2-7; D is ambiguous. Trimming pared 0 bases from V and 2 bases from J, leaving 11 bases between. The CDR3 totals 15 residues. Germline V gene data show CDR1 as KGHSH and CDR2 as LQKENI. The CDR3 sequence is CASSPPGMDAYEQYF. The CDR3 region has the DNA TGTGCCAGCTCACCACCGGGGATGGATGCCTACGAGCAGTACTTC.

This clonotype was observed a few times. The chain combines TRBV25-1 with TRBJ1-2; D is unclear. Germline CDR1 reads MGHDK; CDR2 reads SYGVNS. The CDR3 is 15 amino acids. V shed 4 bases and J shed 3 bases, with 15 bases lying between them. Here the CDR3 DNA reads TGTGCCAGCAGTGGGTATACTGGGCTCGACTATGGCTACACCTTC. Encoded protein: CASSGYTGLDYGYTF.

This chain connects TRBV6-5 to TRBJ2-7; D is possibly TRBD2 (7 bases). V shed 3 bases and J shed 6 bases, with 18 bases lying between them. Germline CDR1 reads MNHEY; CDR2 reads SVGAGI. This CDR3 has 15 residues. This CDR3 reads CASSYPGGIGGEQYF. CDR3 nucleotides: TGTGCCAGCAGTTATCCGGGGGGCATCGGCGGCGAGCAGTACTTC.

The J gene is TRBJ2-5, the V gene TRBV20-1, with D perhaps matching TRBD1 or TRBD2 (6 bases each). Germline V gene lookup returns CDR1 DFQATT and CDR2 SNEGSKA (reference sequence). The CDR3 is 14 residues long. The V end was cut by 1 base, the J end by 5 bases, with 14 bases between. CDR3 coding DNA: TGCAGTGCTAGAGGATGGGGGGCCCTCGAGACCCAGTACTTC. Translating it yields CSARGWGALETQYF.

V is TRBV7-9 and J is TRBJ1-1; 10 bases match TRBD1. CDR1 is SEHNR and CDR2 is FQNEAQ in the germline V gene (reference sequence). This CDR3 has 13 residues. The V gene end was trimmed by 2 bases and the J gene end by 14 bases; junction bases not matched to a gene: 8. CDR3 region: CASSLTTGTGDFF. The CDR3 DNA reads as TGTGCCAGCAGCTTAACGACCGGGACAGGGGACTTCTTT.

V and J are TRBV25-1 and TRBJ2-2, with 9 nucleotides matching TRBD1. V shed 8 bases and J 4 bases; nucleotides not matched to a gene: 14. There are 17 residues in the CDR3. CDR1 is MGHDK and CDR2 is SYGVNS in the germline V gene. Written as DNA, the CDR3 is TGTGCCAGCCGATCAACCCCGGGACAGGGAACCACCGGGGAGCTGTTTTTT. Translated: CASRSTPGQGTTGELFF.

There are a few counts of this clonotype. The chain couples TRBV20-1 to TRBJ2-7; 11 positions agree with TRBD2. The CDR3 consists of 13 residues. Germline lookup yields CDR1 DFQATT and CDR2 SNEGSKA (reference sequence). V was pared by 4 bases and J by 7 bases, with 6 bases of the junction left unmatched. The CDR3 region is CSATGLAEGEQYF. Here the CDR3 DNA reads TGCAGTGCTACGGGACTAGCGGAAGGGGAGCAGTACTTC.

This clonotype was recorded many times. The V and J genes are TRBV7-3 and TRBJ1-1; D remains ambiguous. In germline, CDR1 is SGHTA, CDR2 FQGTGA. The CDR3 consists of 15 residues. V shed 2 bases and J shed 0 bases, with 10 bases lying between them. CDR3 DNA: TGTGCCAGCAGCTTAGACGCGGGGATGAACACTGAAGCTTTCTTT. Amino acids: CASSLDAGMNTEAFF.

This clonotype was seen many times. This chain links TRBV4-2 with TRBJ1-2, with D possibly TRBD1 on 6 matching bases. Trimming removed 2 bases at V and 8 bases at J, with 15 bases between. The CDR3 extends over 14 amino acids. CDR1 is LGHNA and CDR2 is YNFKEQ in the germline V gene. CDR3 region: CASSQNWGGEGYTF. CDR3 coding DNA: TGTGCCAGCAGCCAAAACTGGGGGGGCGAAGGCTACACCTTC.

The CDR3 region is CASSAPDRAQETQYF. Here the CDR3 DNA reads TGTGCCAGCAGTGCCCCCGATCGGGCCCAAGAGACCCAGTACTTC. The rearrangement uses TRBV27 and TRBJ2-5; no definite D call. The germline CDR1 and CDR2 sequences are MNHEY and SMNVEV (reference sequence). The V gene lost 5 bases and the J gene lost 1 base, with 14 bases spanning the gap. The CDR3 contains 15 residues.

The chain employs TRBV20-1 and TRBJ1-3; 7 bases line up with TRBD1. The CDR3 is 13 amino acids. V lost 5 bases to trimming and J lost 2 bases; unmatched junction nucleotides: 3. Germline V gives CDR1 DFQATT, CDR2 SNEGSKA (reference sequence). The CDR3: CSAPQGAGNTIYF. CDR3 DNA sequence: TGCAGTGCTCCGCAGGGGGCTGGAAACACCATATATTTT.

The CDR3 loop reads CSVASPGSDTEAFF. CDR3 DNA: TGCAGCGTTGCTTCACCCGGGAGTGACACTGAAGCTTTCTTT. The rearrangement joins TRBV29-1 to TRBJ1-1, with D uncertain. In germline, CDR1 is SQVTM, CDR2 ANQGSEA. Trimming took off 4 bases at V and 3 bases at J, with 15 bases between the two ends. This CDR3 is 14 amino acids long.

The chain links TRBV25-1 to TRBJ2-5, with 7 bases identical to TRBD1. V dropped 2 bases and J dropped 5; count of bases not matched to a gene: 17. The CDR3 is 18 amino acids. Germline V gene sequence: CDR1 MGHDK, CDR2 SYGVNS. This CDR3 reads CASSEQGVRGLRSETQYF. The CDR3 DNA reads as TGTGCCAGCAGTGAACAGGGGGTGAGGGGGTTACGAAGTGAGACCCAGTACTTC. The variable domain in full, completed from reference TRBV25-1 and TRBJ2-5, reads EADIYQTPRYLVIGTGKKITLECSQTMGHDKMYWYQQDPGMELHLIHYSYGVNSTEKGDLSSESTVSRIRTEHFPLTLESARPSHTSQYLCASSEQGVRGLRSETQYFGPGTRLLVL.

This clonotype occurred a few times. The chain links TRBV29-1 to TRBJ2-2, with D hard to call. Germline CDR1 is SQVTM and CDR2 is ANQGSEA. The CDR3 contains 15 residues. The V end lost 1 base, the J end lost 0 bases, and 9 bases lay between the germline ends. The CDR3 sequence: CSVEVAYANTGELFF. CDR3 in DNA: TGCAGCGTTGAAGTGGCGTACGCGAACACCGGGGAGCTGTTTTTT.

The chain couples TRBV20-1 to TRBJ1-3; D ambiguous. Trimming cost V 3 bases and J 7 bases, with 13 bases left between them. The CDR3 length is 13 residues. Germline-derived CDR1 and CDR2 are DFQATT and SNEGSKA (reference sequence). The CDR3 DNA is TGCAGTGCTAGGCCTGGCGGCGGTAACACCATATATTTT. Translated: CSARPGGGNTIYF.

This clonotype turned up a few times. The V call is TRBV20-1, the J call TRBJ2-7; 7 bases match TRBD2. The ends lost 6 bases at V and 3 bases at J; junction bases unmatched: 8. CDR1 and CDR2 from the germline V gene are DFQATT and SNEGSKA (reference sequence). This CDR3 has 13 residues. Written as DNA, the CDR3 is TGCAGTGCCCGCGGCGGGGGAGTCTACGAGCAGTACTTC. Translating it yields CSARGGGVYEQYF.

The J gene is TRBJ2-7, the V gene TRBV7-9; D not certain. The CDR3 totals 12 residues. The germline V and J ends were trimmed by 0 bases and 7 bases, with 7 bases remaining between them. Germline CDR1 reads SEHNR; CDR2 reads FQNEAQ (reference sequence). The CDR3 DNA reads TGTGCCAGCAGCTTAGCGGTAGGGGAGCAGTACTTC. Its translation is CASSLAVGEQYF.

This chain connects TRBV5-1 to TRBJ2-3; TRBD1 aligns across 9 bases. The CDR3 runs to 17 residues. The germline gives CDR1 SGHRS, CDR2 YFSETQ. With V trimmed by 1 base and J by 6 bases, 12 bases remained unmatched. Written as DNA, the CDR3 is TGCGCCAGCAGCTTGTCGGTTAGGGGACAGGGTGAGGATACGCAGTATTTT. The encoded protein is CASSLSVRGQGEDTQYF.

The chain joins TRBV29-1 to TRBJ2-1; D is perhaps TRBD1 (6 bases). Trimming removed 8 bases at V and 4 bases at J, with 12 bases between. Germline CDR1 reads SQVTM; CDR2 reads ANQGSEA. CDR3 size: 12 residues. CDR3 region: CSFLQGYNEQFF. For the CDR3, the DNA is TGCAGCTTCTTACAGGGATACAATGAGCAGTTCTTC.